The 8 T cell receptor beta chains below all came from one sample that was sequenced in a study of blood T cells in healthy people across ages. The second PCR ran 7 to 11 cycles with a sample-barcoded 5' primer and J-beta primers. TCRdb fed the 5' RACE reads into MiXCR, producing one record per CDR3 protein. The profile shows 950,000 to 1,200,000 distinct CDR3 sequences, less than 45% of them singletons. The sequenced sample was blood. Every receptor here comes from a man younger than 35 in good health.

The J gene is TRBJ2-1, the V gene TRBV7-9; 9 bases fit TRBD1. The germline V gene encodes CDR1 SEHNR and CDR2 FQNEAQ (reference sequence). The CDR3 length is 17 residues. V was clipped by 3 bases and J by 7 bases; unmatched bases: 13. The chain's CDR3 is CASSFTGTGLLRNEQFF. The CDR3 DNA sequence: TGTGCCAGCAGCTTCACCGGGACAGGGCTATTACGAAATGAGCAGTTCTTC.

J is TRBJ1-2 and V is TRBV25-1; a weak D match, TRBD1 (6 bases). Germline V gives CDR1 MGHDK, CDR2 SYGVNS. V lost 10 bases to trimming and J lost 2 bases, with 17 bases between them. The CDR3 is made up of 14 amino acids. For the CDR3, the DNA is TGTGCCACCATCGGGGGGGCAACAAACTATGGCTACACCTTC. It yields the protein CATIGGATNYGYTF.

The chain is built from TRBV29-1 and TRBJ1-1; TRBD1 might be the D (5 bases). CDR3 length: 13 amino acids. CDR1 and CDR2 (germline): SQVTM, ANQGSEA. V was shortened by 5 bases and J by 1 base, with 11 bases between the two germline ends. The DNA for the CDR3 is TGCAGCGTTACTCGGGGCTCGAACACTGAAGCTTTCTTT. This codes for CSVTRGSNTEAFF.

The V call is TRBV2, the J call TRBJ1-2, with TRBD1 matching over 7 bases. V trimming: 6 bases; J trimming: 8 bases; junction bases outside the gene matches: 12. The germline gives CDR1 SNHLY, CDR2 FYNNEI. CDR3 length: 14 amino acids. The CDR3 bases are TGTGCCAGCAGACGCAACTACAGGGGTCGGGGCTACACCTTC. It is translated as CASRRNYRGRGYTF. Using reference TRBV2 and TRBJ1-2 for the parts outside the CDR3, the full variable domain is EPEVTQTPSHQVTQMGQEVILRCVPISNHLYFYWYRQILGQKVEFLVSFYNNEISEKSEIFDDQFSVERPDGSNFTLKIRSTKLEDSAMYFCASRRNYRGRGYTFGSGTRLTVV.

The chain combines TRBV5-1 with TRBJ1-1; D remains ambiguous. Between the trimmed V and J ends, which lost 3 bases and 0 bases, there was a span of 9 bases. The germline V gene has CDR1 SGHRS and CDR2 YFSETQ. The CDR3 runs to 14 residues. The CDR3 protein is CASSYTSMNTEAFF. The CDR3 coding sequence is TGCGCCAGCAGCTACACCTCCATGAACACTGAAGCTTTCTTT.

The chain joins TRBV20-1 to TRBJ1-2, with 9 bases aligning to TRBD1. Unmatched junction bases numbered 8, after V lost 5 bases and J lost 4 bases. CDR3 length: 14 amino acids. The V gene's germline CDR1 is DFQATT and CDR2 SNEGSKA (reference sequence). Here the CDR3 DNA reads TGCAGTGCTCCGCACCGGGACAGGGTCTATGGCTACACCTTC. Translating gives CSAPHRDRVYGYTF.

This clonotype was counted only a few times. The CDR3 DNA is TGCAGTGCTAGGGACAGGGGGAACACAGATACGCAGTATTTT. This gives the protein CSARDRGNTDTQYF. The genes are TRBV20-1 and TRBJ2-3; 10 bases line up with TRBD1. Germline V gene lookup returns CDR1 DFQATT and CDR2 SNEGSKA (reference sequence). This CDR3 contains 14 residues. V lost 3 bases, J lost 2 bases, and 2 bases stayed unmatched.

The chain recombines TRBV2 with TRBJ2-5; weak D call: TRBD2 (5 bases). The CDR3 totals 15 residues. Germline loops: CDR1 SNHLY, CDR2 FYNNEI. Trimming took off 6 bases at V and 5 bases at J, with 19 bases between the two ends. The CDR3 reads CASRGAFRPLETQYF. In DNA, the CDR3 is TGTGCCAGCAGGGGAGCATTCCGGCCGTTGGAGACCCAGTACTTC.